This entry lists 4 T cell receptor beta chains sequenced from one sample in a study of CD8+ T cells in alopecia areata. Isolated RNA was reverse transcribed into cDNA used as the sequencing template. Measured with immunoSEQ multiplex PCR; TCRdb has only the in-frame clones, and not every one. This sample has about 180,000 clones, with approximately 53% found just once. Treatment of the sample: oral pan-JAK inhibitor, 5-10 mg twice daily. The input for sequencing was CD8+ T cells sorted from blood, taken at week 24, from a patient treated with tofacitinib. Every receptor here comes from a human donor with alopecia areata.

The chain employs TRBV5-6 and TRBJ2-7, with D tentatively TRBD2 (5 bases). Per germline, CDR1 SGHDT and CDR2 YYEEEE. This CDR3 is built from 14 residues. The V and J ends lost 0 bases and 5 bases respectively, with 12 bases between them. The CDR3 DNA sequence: TGTGCCAGCAGCTTGGGGGCAGCGGTCGACGAGCAGTACTTC. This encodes CASSLGAAVDEQYF. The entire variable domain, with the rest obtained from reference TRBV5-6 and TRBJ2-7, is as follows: DAGVTQSPTHLIKTRGQQVTLRCSPKSGHDTVSWYQQALGQGPQFIFQYYEEEERQRGNFPDRFSGHQFPNYSSELNVNALLLGDSALYLCASSLGAAVDEQYFGPGTRLTVT.

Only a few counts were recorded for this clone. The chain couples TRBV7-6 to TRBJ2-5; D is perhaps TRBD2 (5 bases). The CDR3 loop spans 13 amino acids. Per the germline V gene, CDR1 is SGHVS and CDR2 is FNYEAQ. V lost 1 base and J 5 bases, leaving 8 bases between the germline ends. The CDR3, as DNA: TGTGCCAGCAGCTTAGTTAGCGAGGAGACCCAGTACTTC. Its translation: CASSLVSEETQYF.

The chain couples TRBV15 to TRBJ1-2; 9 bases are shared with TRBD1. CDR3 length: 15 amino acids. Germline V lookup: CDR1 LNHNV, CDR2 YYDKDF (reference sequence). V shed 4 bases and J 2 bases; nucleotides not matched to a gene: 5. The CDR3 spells CATSTTTGGNYGYTF. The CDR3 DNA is TGTGCCACCAGCACGACGACAGGGGGGAACTATGGCTACACCTTC.

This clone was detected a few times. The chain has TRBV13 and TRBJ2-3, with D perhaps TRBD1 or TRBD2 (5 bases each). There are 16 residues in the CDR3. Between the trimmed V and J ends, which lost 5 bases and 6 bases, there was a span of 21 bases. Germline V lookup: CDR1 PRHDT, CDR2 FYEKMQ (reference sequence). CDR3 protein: CASSDSGTPHGDTQYF. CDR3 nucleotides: TGTGCCAGCAGCGACTCCGGGACGCCGCATGGGGATACGCAGTATTTT. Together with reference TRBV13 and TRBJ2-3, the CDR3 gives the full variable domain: AAGVIQSPRHLIKEKRETATLKCYPIPRHDTVYWYQQGPGQDPQFLISFYEKMQSDKGSIPDRFSAQQFSDYHSELNMSSLELGDSALYFCASSDSGTPHGDTQYFGPGTRLTVL.